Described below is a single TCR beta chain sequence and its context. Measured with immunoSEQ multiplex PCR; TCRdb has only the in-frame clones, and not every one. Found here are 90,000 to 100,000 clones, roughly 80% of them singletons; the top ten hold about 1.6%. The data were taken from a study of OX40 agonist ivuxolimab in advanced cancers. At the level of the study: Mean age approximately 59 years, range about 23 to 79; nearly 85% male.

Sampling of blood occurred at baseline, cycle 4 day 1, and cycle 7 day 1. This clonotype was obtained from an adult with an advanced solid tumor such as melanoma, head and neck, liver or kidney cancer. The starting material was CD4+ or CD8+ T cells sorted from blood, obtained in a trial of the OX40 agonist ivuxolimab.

In nucleotides, the CDR3 is TGTGCCAGCAGAAACAGGGGGACCAAGGAGACCCAGTACTTC. Protein: CASRNRGTKETQYF. The rearrangement uses TRBV6-5 and TRBJ2-5, with 8 bases matching TRBD1. The CDR3 length is 14 residues. Germline V gives CDR1 MNHEY, CDR2 SVGAGI. The J segment lost 5 bases and the V segment lost 6 bases, leaving 8 bases of the junction unmatched.